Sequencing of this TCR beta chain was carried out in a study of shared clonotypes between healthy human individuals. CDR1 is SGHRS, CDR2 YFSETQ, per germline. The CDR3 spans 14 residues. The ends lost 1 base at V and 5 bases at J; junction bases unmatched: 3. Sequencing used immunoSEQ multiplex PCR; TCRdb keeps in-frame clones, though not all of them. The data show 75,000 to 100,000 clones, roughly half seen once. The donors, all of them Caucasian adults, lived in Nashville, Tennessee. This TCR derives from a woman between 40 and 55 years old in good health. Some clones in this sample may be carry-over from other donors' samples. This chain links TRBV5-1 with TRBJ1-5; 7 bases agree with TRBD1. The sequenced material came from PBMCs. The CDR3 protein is CASSLSGGDQPQHF. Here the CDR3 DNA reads TGCGCCAGCAGCTTGTCAGGGGGGGATCAGCCCCAGCATTTT.